The table lists the clone carrying this T cell receptor beta chain with a few counts. The antigen is not known. This specimen belongs to a study of T cell repertoires in cytomegalovirus infection. Study-wide context: CMV infection plus the matching HLA type was flagged by public TCR beta signatures. The study's findings and limits: In two of eight donors, the top clonotype was HLA-C-restricted CMV-specific.

TCRdb analysed the reads with MiXCR anew, one entry per CDR3 protein. The data show some 400,000 distinct CDR3 sequences, around 18% seen once. V was cut by 1 base and J by 2 bases, with 15 bases left in between. This CDR3 region has 17 residues. Germline assignment: CDR1 MNHNS and CDR2 SASEGT. This chain connects TRBV6-1 to TRBJ1-3; D remains unclear. The sample taken for sequencing was PBMCs. This sequence originates from a human donor in good health (CMV status not recorded). Some clones in this sample may be carry-over from other donors' samples. CDR3 nucleotide sequence: TGTGCCAGCAGTGAAGTGACGACCACGCTCGCTGGAAACACCATATATTTT. Translated: CASSEVTTTLAGNTIYF.